Following are 32 T cell receptor beta chains from one sample sequenced in a study of graft-versus-host responses after intestinal transplantation. Once graft tissue had been processed, intraepithelial and lamina propria lymphocytes were released. The table came from immunoSEQ multiplex PCR; TCRdb's copy has only in-frame clones and leaves some out. The sample includes around 16,000 clones, around 79% seen only once; the top ten take around 7.4%. The sample was ileum tissue, taken roughly 450 days after intestinal transplant. The receptor set was obtained from a human patient who received an intestinal transplant, so some T cells may come from the graft donor.

CDR3 sequence (DNA): TGCGCCAGCAGCCGCGACAGGGCCTCCTATAATTCACCCCTCCACTTT. It yields the protein CASSRDRASYNSPLHF. J is TRBJ1-6 and V is TRBV10-1; 7 bases line up with TRBD1. CDR1 and CDR2 (germline): WNHNN, SYGVQD (reference sequence). The CDR3 loop spans 16 amino acids. After removal of 6 bases from V and 0 bases from J, the junction contained 5 bases not matched to a gene.

J is TRBJ1-2 and V is TRBV29-1; the match to TRBD1 covers 7 bases. CDR1 and CDR2 (germline): SQVTM, ANQGSEA. The CDR3 is made up of 14 amino acids. J gave up 8 bases and V 1 base, and 10 bases lay outside the gene matches. For the CDR3, the DNA is TGCAGCGTTGAAGGGGGGGGACAGCTTGGAGGCTACACCTTC. Residues: CSVEGGGQLGGYTF.

The gene calls are TRBV7-2 and TRBJ1-1, with D perhaps TRBD1 (5 bases). The CDR3 spans 15 residues. In germline, CDR1 is SGHTA, CDR2 FQGNSA. Trimming shortened V by 3 bases and J by 1 base, and 12 bases separated the two germline ends. The CDR3 DNA reads TGTGCCAGCAGCTTTTGGGGAACAGGGAACACTGAAGCTTTCTTT. It specifies CASSFWGTGNTEAFF.

This rearrangement joins TRBV18 to TRBJ2-5, with 9 bases lining up with TRBD2. V was clipped by 2 bases and J by 0 bases; unmatched bases: 4. Per germline, CDR1 KGHSH and CDR2 LQKENI. CDR3 size: 16 residues. DNA of the CDR3: TGTGCCAGCTCACCATCTCTAGCGGGGAACCAAGAGACCCAGTACTTC. Translated: CASSPSLAGNQETQYF.

This CDR3 reads CASSWEGGGDTQYF. CDR3 coding DNA: TGTGCCAGCAGTTGGGAAGGTGGCGGAGATACGCAGTATTTT. V and J are TRBV6-5 and TRBJ2-3; no clear D. Germline CDR1 MNHEY, CDR2 SVGAGI. V lost 4 bases and J lost 5, with 13 bases in between. The length of the CDR3 is 14 residues.

The chain is built from TRBV14 and TRBJ2-7; D is uncertain. CDR3 size: 14 residues. CDR1 SGHDN and CDR2 FVKESK come from the germline V gene. Trimming cost V 0 bases and J 4 bases, with 10 bases left between them. This chain's CDR3 is CASSQESDLYEQYF. The CDR3 nucleotides read TGTGCCAGCAGCCAAGAATCCGACCTATACGAGCAGTACTTC. Full variable domain (missing parts from reference TRBV14 and TRBJ2-7): EAGVTQFPSHSVIEKGQTVTLRCDPISGHDNLYWYRRVMGKEIKFLLHFVKESKQDESGMPNNRFLAERTGGTYSTLKVQPAELEDSGVYFCASSQESDLYEQYFGPGTRLTVT.

The chain carries TRBV2 and TRBJ1-2, with D possibly TRBD1 on 6 matching bases. This CDR3 is built from 14 residues. Germline V gene sequence: CDR1 SNHLY, CDR2 FYNNEI. V lost 7 bases and J lost 1, with 13 bases in between. The CDR3 is CASTITGLNYGYTF. The CDR3 DNA sequence: TGTGCCAGCACCATTACAGGGCTTAACTATGGCTACACCTTC.

This clone came up a few times. Other DNA sequences within the sample encode an identical CDR3. This sequence joins TRBV19 and TRBJ2-7; 9 nucleotides agree with TRBD1. This CDR3 has 14 amino acids. V lost 5 bases and J lost 3; bases outside the gene matches: 5. Germline-derived CDR1 and CDR2 are LNHDA and SQIVND (reference sequence). The DNA of the CDR3 is TGTGCCAGTAGTCCGGGACAGGGATTCTACGAGCAGTACTTC. Protein: CASSPGQGFYEQYF.

Here the CDR3 DNA reads TGTGCCAGCAGTGAATACGAGGCGGGGGCGCTTGGCTACACCTTC. It translates to CASSEYEAGALGYTF. This chain uses TRBV6-1 with TRBJ1-2; D might be TRBD1 (6 bases). CDR1 is MNHNS, CDR2 SASEGT, per germline. This CDR3 region has 15 residues. V was shortened by 2 bases and J by 7 bases, with 17 bases between the two germline ends.

A few counts support this clone. The gene calls are TRBV19 and TRBJ1-2; D ambiguous. The CDR3 consists of 13 residues. V was shortened by 4 bases and J by 7 bases, with 13 bases between the two germline ends. CDR1 is LNHDA and CDR2 is SQIVND in the germline V gene (reference sequence). The CDR3 bases are TGTGCCAGTAGTAAGTGGCCCCCTGGTGGCTACACCTTC. The encoded protein is CASSKWPPGGYTF.

The chain combines TRBV6-1 with TRBJ1-6, with D possibly matching TRBD1 (6 bases). Deletions cut 7 bases from V and 2 bases from J, with 12 bases between. Per the germline V gene, CDR1 is MNHNS and CDR2 is SASEGT. The CDR3 has 15 residues. The CDR3 region is CASTIRDTYNSPLHF. The CDR3, as DNA: TGTGCCAGCACAATCCGGGACACCTATAATTCACCCCTCCACTTT.

This chain links TRBV6-5 with TRBJ1-3, with D unresolved. Per germline, CDR1 MNHEY and CDR2 SVGAGI. There are 15 residues in the CDR3. The ends were cut back, 0 bases at V and 4 bases at J, with 10 bases in the middle. CDR3 nucleotides: TGTGCCAGCAGTTACTCGCGGAAGGCGGGAAACACCATATATTTT. The encoded protein is CASSYSRKAGNTIYF.

A few counts support this clone. This chain uses TRBV6-5 with TRBJ1-4, with D maybe TRBD1 (5 bases). This CDR3 region has 15 residues. V was pared by 2 bases and J by 7 bases, with 14 bases between. Germline V CDR1 and CDR2: MNHEY, SVGAGI. CDR3 amino acids: CASSYGPPGPEKLFF. CDR3 nucleotides: TGTGCCAGCAGTTACGGCCCCCCGGGGCCTGAAAAACTGTTTTTT.

This chain uses TRBV6-5 with TRBJ1-6; 7 bases match TRBD1. The CDR3 sequence is 15 residues long. The V and J ends lost 2 bases and 7 bases, in that order; junction bases with no gene match: 5. Germline CDR1 MNHEY, CDR2 SVGAGI. The CDR3 nucleotides read TGTGCCAGCAGTTACACTGGGACAGTCAATTCACCCCTCCACTTT. It codes for CASSYTGTVNSPLHF.

The chain uses TRBV5-6 and TRBJ2-7; D may be TRBD1 (5 bases). CDR1 is SGHDT and CDR2 is YYEEEE in the germline V gene. The CDR3 is 18 residues long. V lost 0 bases and J lost 1, with 20 bases in between. The CDR3 DNA is TGTGCCAGCAGCTTGGCCTACGAGCCCGCAGGGCTATCCTACGAGCAGTACTTC. Translated, it gives CASSLAYEPAGLSYEQYF.

There are a few counts of this clone. Other DNA sequences within the sample encode an identical CDR3. The chain has TRBV14 and TRBJ1-1; D is uncertain. The V end lost 1 base, the J end lost 0 bases, and 6 bases lay between the germline ends. Germline V CDR1 and CDR2: SGHDN, FVKESK. The CDR3 extends over 14 amino acids. The CDR3 protein is CASSQAGMNTEAFF. The CDR3 DNA is TGTGCCAGCAGCCAAGCCGGTATGAACACTGAAGCTTTCTTT. Variable domain in full (rest from reference TRBV14 and TRBJ1-1): EAGVTQFPSHSVIEKGQTVTLRCDPISGHDNLYWYRRVMGKEIKFLLHFVKESKQDESGMPNNRFLAERTGGTYSTLKVQPAELEDSGVYFCASSQAGMNTEAFFGQGTRLTVV.

The chain employs TRBV11-2 and TRBJ1-1, with D unresolved. Germline CDR1 SGHAT, CDR2 FQNNGV. The CDR3 is made up of 13 amino acids. V was shortened by 5 bases and J by 0 bases, with 7 bases between the two germline ends. The CDR3 protein is CASSKRMNTEAFF. The CDR3 region has the DNA TGTGCCAGCAGCAAAAGGATGAACACTGAAGCTTTCTTT.

This clone was seen a handful of times. CDR3 nucleotides: TGTGCCAGCAGCCGAGGGGTGGACACTGAAGCTTTCTTT. Protein: CASSRGVDTEAFF. The V gene is TRBV7-9, the J gene TRBJ1-1; D perhaps matches TRBD1 (5 bases). The germline gives CDR1 SEHNR, CDR2 FQNEAQ (reference sequence). V shed 5 bases and J shed 3 bases, with 10 bases lying between them. This CDR3 has 13 amino acids.

This clone came up once. This rearrangement joins TRBV5-1 to TRBJ2-7; TRBD1 agrees at 8 bases. This CDR3 contains 14 residues. Germline V lookup: CDR1 SGHRS, CDR2 YFSETQ. The trim removed 4 bases at V and 3 bases at J, leaving 6 bases unmatched. The CDR3 loop reads CASSLAGTGYEQYF. In DNA form, the CDR3 reads TGCGCCAGCAGCCTAGCCGGGACAGGCTACGAGCAGTACTTC.

This clone came up a few times. The V call is TRBV2, the J call TRBJ1-6, with 8 bases matching TRBD1. The junction had 9 bases not matched to a gene; V was cut back by 11 bases and J by 9 bases. The CDR3 has 13 amino acids. The V gene's germline CDR1 is SNHLY and CDR2 FYNNEI. The CDR3 DNA reads TGTGCCGGTCGACAGGGGCGTAGTTCACCCCTCCACTTT. Translation gives CAGRQGRSSPLHF.

The chain joins TRBV19 to TRBJ1-1, with TRBD1 matching 10 bases. Germline V lookup: CDR1 LNHDA, CDR2 SQIVND (reference sequence). This CDR3 spans 13 amino acids. J lost 11 bases, V lost 4 bases, and 7 bases had no gene match. CDR3 bases: TGTGCCAGTAGTACGACAGGGGGCCGAGGGGCTTTCTTT. Its translation is CASSTTGGRGAFF.

This clone was detected only a few times. The V and J genes are TRBV5-1 and TRBJ1-4; D might be TRBD1 (6 bases). The CDR3 contains 14 residues. Deletions cut 1 base from V and 6 bases from J, with 10 bases between. CDR1 is SGHRS, CDR2 YFSETQ, per germline. The CDR3 DNA is TGCGCCAGCAGCTTGAGGGGGGCTGATGAAAAACTGTTTTTT. Its protein product is CASSLRGADEKLFF.

The rearrangement uses TRBV5-4 and TRBJ2-7; tentatively, D is TRBD2 (6 bases). The CDR3 is 14 residues long. The germline CDR1 and CDR2 sequences are SGHNT and YYREEE (reference sequence). V lost 4 bases and J lost 5, with 16 bases in between. CDR3 region: CASSPGREGHEQYF. The CDR3 DNA reads TGTGCCAGCAGCCCGGGGCGGGAAGGGCACGAGCAGTACTTC.

This sequence joins TRBV5-6 and TRBJ2-4; possibly TRBD2 for D (5 bases). V lost 2 bases and J 0 bases, leaving 9 bases between the germline ends. Germline-derived CDR1 and CDR2 are SGHDT and YYEEEE. The CDR3 is made up of 15 amino acids. The CDR3 bases are TGTGCCAGCAGCTTCCTCGGACTAGCCAAAAACATTCAGTACTTC. This codes for CASSFLGLAKNIQYF.

V is TRBV9 and J is TRBJ2-5; 12 positions agree with TRBD1. The DNA matches TRBJ2-7 better at its end, which makes the J call doubtful. The V gene's germline CDR1 is SGDLS and CDR2 YYNGEE. This CDR3 is 14 amino acids long. CDR3 DNA: TGTGCCAGCAGCCCGGGACAGGGGGCCGGCGAGCAGTACTTC. Translated: CASSPGQGAGEQYF.

The count of this clone is one. V and J are TRBV7-9 and TRBJ2-7, with 8 bases identical to TRBD2. Unmatched junction bases numbered 7, after V lost 6 bases and J lost 3 bases. Germline values: CDR1 SEHNR, CDR2 FQNEAQ (reference sequence). The CDR3 is made up of 14 amino acids. CDR3 protein: CASSPKRGSYEQYF. CDR3 nucleotide sequence: TGTGCCAGCAGTCCCAAGCGGGGGAGCTACGAGCAGTACTTC.

The chain employs TRBV10-1 and TRBJ2-3; 8 nucleotides agree with TRBD1. The germline V gene has CDR1 WNHNN and CDR2 SYGVQD (reference sequence). V lost 7 bases to trimming and J lost 2 bases; unmatched junction nucleotides: 8. The CDR3 loop spans 15 amino acids. For the CDR3, the DNA is TGCGCCAGCAATTCAGGGGGCCTTAACACAGATACGCAGTATTTT. Residues: CASNSGGLNTDTQYF.

V usage is TRBV7-8 and J usage is TRBJ1-1; 8 bases agree with TRBD1. V lost 5 bases to trimming and J lost 1 base; unmatched junction nucleotides: 9. This CDR3 has 16 amino acids. CDR1 and CDR2 (germline): SGHVS, FQNEAQ. Written as DNA, the CDR3 is TGTGCCAGCAGCCAGGTTTTCGGACAGGGGAACACTGAAGCTTTCTTT. It encodes CASSQVFGQGNTEAFF.

The table lists this clone with a count of one. This sequence joins TRBV27 and TRBJ1-1; D uncertain. Per germline, CDR1 MNHEY and CDR2 SMNVEV (reference sequence). The CDR3 totals 17 residues. The germline V and J ends were trimmed by 0 bases and 0 bases, with 14 bases remaining between them. The CDR3: CASSLSKFRGVNTEAFF. CDR3 DNA sequence: TGTGCCAGCAGTTTATCGAAATTCCGCGGAGTGAACACTGAAGCTTTCTTT.

This clone has only one observation. This chain uses TRBV6-6 with TRBJ1-3; weak D call: TRBD1 (6 bases). CDR3 length: 15 amino acids. Germline V gene lookup returns CDR1 MNHNY and CDR2 SVGAGI (reference sequence). Trimming removed 4 bases at V and 4 bases at J, with 14 bases between. Here the CDR3 reads CASSSWGRNGNTIYF. The CDR3 bases are TGTGCCAGCAGTTCCTGGGGGCGAAACGGAAACACCATATATTTT.

V gene TRBV28 combines with J gene TRBJ2-5; 10 bases line up with TRBD1. CDR1 and CDR2 (germline): MDHEN, SYDVKM. V lost 6 bases, J lost 1 base, and 2 bases stayed unmatched. CDR3 length: 14 amino acids. The CDR3 protein is CASSRTGGQETQYF. In DNA form, the CDR3 reads TGTGCCAGCAGCCGGACAGGGGGCCAAGAGACCCAGTACTTC.

The V call is TRBV6-6, the J call TRBJ2-5; unclear D gene. The J call is doubtful: the DNA matches TRBJ2-7 better. Germline V gene sequence: CDR1 MNHNY, CDR2 SVGAGI (reference sequence). The CDR3 extends over 11 amino acids. DNA for the CDR3: TGTGCCACCGAACAGTCCTACGAGCAGTACTTC. Translation: CATEQSYEQYF.